The subject of this entry is one T cell receptor (beta chain). TCRdb reprocessed the 5' RACE reads, with one entry per CDR3 protein and no DNA. Its listing shows about 460,000 distinct CDR3 sequences. Per germline, CDR1 SGHRS and CDR2 YFSETQ. The CDR3 runs to 15 residues. This record belongs to a study of T cells expressing NK-cell markers. The specimen sequenced was blood T cells: a sorted CD56 or NKG2C T cell subset, CD4+ or CD8+ T cells, or bulk PBMC T cells (not recorded which). The source of this sequence is a woman aged 45-60 years in good health. This rearrangement joins TRBV5-1 to TRBJ1-1. CDR3: CASSPDGIAMTEAFF.